A single sample is the source of the 2 T cell receptor beta chains below, sequenced in a study of CD8+CD57+ T cells in acquired aplastic anemia. For sequencing, patients were chosen who had shown expansion of CD8+CD57+ cells by flow cytometry. Profiling of TCR beta VDJ combinations and CDR3 sequences used genomic DNA as template. TCRdb reprocessed the reads with MiXCR, giving one entry per CDR3 protein. The table lists roughly 200,000 distinct CDR3 sequences, about 60% of them singletons. What was sequenced was sorted CD4+, CD8+, or CD8+CD57+ T cells (not recorded which) from PBMCs. All receptors come from a human donor with aplastic anemia.

CDR3 sequence: CASKDRANQPQHF. DNA of the CDR3: TGTGCCAGTAAAGACAGGGCAAATCAGCCCCAGCATTTT. The V call is TRBV19, the J call TRBJ1-5, with TRBD1 identical over 7 bases. Trimming removed 7 bases from V and 4 bases from J; junction bases left unmatched: 4. The CDR3 is 13 amino acids. CDR1 and CDR2 (germline): LNHDA, SQIVND (reference sequence). The whole variable domain, filled in from reference TRBV19 and TRBJ1-5, reads DGGITQSPKYLFRKEGQNVTLSCEQNLNHDAMYWYRQDPGQGLRLIYYSQIVNDFQKGDIAEGYSVSREKKESFPLTVTSAQKNPTAFYLCASKDRANQPQHFGDGTRLSIL.

The chain combines TRBV5-1 with TRBJ2-7; TRBD1 aligns across 10 bases. Germline CDR1 is SGHRS and CDR2 is YFSETQ. This CDR3 is built from 14 residues. The J segment lost 2 bases and the V segment lost 6 bases, leaving 5 bases of the junction unmatched. CDR3 bases: TGCGCCAGCAACGATGGGACAGGGGCCTACGAGCAGTACTTC. As protein: CASNDGTGAYEQYF.